Below, one T cell receptor beta chain is given with its context. The antigen is not known. This entry is derived from a study of cytomegalovirus exposure and HLA in healthy donors. Germline V gene sequence: CDR1 SQVTM, CDR2 ANQGSEA. The length of the CDR3 is 13 residues. V shed 1 base, J shed 9 bases, and the junction held 4 bases outside the gene matches. Study-wide results and caveats: A list of roughly 180 TCR beta chains associated with cytomegalovirus was given. The authors considered a cluster of highly shared sequence variants likely to be a sequencing artifact.

13 Jbeta primers and 60 Vbeta primers were used for the PCR. Clones were sequenced by immunoSEQ multiplex PCR, and TCRdb holds only the in-frame ones, with some missing. Its listing shows 150,000 to 200,000 clones. This chain joins TRBV29-1 and TRBJ2-1, with 9 positions matching TRBD2. The sample comprised PBMCs. This receptor was obtained from a woman aged 60-75 years in good health and CMV-seronegative. The CDR3: CSVEVRGGSEQFF. CDR3 in DNA: TGCAGCGTTGAAGTGCGGGGGGGCAGTGAGCAGTTCTTC.